This T cell receptor (beta chain) was documented in a study of T cell repertoires in cytomegalovirus infection. About the research overall: The authors used CMV epitopes that were HLA-C-restricted (recently identified) and HLA-B-restricted (well studied). Signatures in public TCR beta sequences pointed to both CMV infection and matching HLA type.

Regarding the study as a whole: Dominating the ex vivo response were HLA-C-restricted CMV-specific TCR beta clonotypes.

The length of the CDR3 is 16 residues. V lost 5 bases and J 0 bases, leaving 14 bases between the germline ends. CDR1 and CDR2 (germline): MDHEN, SYDVKM. This clonotype was detected ten times or more. Its antigen is not known. TCRdb reprocessed the reads with MiXCR, giving one entry per CDR3 protein. The data show fewer than 130,000 distinct CDR3 sequences, with under 45% seen just once and about three quarters held by the top ten. V gene TRBV28 combines with J gene TRBJ2-1, with D possibly being TRBD1 (6 bases). This clonotype was sampled from a human donor in good health (CMV status not recorded). Some clones in this sample may be carry-over from other donors' samples. Source: CD8+ T cells from cultured PBMCs, taken from culture after CMV antigen stimulation. The CDR3 reads CASSPDSGSSYNEQFF. The CDR3 nucleotides read TGTGCCAGCAGTCCGGACAGTGGGAGCTCCTACAATGAGCAGTTCTTC. Together with reference TRBV28 and TRBJ2-1, the CDR3 gives the full variable domain: DVKVTQSSRYLVKRTGEKVFLECVQDMDHENMFWYRQDPGLGLRLIYFSYDVKMKEKGDIPEGYSVSREKKERFSLILESASTNQTSMYLCASSPDSGSSYNEQFFGPGTRLTVL.